Reported below is one T cell receptor (beta chain). Its specificity is not known. These data come from a study of identifying expanded T cells in peripheral blood. Regarding the study as a whole: Across healthy donors, higher total template counts meant significantly greater roughly 2-week count variance. Approximately 1.2 clones differed between technical replicates, versus approximately 17 and 20 over time.

During the collection period, no donor immune events like infections were recorded. Libraries were prepared by immunoSEQ multiplex PCR; TCRdb keeps only in-frame clonotypes and omits some of them. This table holds approximately 110,000 clones, around 89% found once. Specimen: blood. The source is a person aged 18 to 75 in good health.

CDR3 sequence: CASMRTASGYEQYF. CDR3 DNA: TGTGCCAGCATGAGGACAGCTAGCGGCTACGAGCAGTACTTC. This sequence joins TRBV6-5 and TRBJ2-7; possible D gene TRBD2, 7 bases. V dropped 7 bases and J dropped 3 bases, with 16 bases sitting between them. Germline-derived CDR1 and CDR2 are MNHEY and SVGAGI. The CDR3 runs to 14 residues.